This T cell receptor (beta chain) came from a study of Graves' ophthalmopathy and Graves' hyperthyroidism. This clonotype was detected many times. Amplification of TCR beta CDR3 regions used RNA transcripts. First-round RT-PCR used HTBI primers; second-round multiplex PCR followed. TCRdb itself ran the multiplex PCR reads through MiXCR, one entry per CDR3 protein. Found here are 200,000 to 250,000 distinct CDR3 sequences, just under 30% of them singletons; the top ten hold approximately 9.1%. The ends were cut back, 6 bases at V and 1 base at J, with 9 bases in the middle. The CDR3 extends over 13 amino acids.

Material: peripheral blood. V usage is TRBV12-3 or TRBV12-4 and J usage is TRBJ1-1, with a tentative D call TRBD1 (5 bases). The sequence came from a man aged 45 to 65 with Graves' ophthalmopathy. Here the CDR3 DNA reads TGTGCCAGCAGGTCAACAGGGAACACTGAAGCTTTCTTT. Its protein is CASRSTGNTEAFF.